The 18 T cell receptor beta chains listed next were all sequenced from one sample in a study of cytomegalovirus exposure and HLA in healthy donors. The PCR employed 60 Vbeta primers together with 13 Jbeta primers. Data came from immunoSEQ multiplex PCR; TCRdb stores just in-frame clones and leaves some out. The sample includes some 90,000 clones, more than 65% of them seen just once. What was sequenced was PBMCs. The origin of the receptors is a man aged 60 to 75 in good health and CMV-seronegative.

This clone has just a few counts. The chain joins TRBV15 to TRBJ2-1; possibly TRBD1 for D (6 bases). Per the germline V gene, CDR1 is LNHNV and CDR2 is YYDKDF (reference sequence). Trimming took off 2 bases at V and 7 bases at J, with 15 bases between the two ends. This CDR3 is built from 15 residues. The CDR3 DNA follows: TGTGCCACCAGCAGAACCACGGACAGCGTGAATGAGCAGTTCTTC. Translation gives CATSRTTDSVNEQFF.

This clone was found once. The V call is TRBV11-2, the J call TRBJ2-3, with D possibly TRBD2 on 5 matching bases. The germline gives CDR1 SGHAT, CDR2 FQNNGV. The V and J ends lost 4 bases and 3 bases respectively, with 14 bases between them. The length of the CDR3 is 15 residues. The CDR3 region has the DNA TGTGCCAGCAGCTCGGACTCGGCAACGACAGATACGCAGTATTTT. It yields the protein CASSSDSATTDTQYF.

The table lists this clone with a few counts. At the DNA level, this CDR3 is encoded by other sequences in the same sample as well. The CDR3 DNA sequence: TGTGCCAGCAGCCAGGCGGGGACAGGGGGCTGGGCTTTCTTT. This translates into CASSQAGTGGWAFF. The rearrangement uses TRBV14 and TRBJ1-1; 12 bases agree with TRBD1. This CDR3 is 14 amino acids long. The V segment lost 3 bases and the J segment 11 bases; nucleotides outside the gene matches: 7. CDR1 and CDR2 from the germline V gene are SGHDN and FVKESK.

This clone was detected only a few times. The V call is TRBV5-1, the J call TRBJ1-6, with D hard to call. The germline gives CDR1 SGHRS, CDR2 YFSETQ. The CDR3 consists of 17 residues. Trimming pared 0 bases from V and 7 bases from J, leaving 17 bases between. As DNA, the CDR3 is TGCGCCAGCAGCTTGGGGGTCGAGGTGCCTGAGAATTCACCCCTCCACTTT. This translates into CASSLGVEVPENSPLHF.

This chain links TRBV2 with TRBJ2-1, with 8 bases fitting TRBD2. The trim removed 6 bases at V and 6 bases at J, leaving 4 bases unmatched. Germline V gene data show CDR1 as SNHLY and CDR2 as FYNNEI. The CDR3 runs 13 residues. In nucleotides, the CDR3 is TGTGCCAGCAGCCCCGGGACTAGCAATGAGCAGTTCTTC. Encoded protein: CASSPGTSNEQFF.

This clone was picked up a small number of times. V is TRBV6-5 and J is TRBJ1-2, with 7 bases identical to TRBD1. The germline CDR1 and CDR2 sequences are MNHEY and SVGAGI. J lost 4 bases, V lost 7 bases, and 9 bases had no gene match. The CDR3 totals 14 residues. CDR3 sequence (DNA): TGTGCCAGCACAGCTCGACAGGGTGGCTATGGCTACACCTTC. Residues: CASTARQGGYGYTF.

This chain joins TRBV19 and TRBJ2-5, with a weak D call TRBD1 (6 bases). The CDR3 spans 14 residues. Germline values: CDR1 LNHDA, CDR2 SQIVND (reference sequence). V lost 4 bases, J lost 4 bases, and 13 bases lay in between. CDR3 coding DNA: TGTGCCAGTAGTAACCAGGGGCTCGGAGAGACCCAGTACTTC. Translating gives CASSNQGLGETQYF.

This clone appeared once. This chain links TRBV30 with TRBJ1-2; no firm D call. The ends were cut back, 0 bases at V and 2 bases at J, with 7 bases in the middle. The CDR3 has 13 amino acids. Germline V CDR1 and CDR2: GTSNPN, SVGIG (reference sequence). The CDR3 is CAWSVSRNYGYTF. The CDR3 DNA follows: TGTGCCTGGAGTGTAAGCAGGAACTATGGCTACACCTTC.

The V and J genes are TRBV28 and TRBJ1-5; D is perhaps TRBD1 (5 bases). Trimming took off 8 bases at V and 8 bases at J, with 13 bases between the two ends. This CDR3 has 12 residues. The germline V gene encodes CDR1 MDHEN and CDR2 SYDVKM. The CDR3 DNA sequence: TGTGCCAGCTCTATCCGGGGGGAGCCCCAGCATTTT. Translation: CASSIRGEPQHF.

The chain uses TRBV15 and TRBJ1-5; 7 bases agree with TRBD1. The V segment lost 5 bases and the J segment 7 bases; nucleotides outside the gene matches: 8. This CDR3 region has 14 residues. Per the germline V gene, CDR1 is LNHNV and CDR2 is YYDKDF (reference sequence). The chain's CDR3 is CATSLGTEEQPQHF. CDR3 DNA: TGTGCCACCAGCCTTGGGACAGAGGAGCAGCCCCAGCATTTT.

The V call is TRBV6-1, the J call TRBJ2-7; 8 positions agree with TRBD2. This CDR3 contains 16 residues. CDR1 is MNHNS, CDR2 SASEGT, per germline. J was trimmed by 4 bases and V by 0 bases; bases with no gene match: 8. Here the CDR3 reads CASSEAPSGRWYEQYF. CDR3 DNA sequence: TGTGCCAGCAGTGAAGCGCCCAGCGGGAGATGGTACGAGCAGTACTTC.

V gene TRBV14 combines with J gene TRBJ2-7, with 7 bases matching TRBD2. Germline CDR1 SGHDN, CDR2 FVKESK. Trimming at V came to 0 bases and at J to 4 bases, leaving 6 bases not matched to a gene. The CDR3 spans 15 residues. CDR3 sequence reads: CASSQELTGGYEQYF. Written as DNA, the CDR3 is TGTGCCAGCAGCCAAGAATTAACGGGAGGTTACGAGCAGTACTTC.

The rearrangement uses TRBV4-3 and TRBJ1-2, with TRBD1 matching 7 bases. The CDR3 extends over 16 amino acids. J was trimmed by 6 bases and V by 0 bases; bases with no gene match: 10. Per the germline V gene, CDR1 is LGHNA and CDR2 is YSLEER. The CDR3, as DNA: TGCGCCAGCAGCCAAGATCCCCGGAACAGGGGTAATGGCTACACCTTC. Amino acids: CASSQDPRNRGNGYTF.

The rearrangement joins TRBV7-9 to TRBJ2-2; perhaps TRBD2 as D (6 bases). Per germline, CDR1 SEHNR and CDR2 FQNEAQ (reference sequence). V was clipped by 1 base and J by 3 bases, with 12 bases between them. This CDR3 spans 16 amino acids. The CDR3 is CASSLVFVADTGELFF. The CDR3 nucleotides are TGTGCCAGCAGCTTAGTGTTCGTAGCGGACACCGGGGAGCTGTTTTTT.

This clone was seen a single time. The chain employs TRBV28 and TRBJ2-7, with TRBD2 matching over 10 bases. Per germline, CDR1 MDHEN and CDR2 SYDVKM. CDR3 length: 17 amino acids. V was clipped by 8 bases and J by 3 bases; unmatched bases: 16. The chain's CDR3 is CASEPLNLGTSDYEQYF. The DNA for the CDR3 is TGTGCCAGCGAACCGCTGAACCTCGGGACTAGCGACTACGAGCAGTACTTC.

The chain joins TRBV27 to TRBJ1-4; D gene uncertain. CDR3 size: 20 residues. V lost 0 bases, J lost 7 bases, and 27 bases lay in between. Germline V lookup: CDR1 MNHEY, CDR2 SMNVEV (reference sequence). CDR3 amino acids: CASSLSMNGLGRARSEKLFF. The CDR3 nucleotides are TGTGCCAGCAGTTTATCGATGAATGGGTTAGGGAGGGCGCGAAGTGAAAAACTGTTTTTT.

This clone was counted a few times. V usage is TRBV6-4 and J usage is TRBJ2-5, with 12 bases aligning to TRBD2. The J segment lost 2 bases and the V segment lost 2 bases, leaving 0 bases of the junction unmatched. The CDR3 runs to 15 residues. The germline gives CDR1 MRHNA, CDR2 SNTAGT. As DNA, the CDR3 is TGTGCCAGCAGTGACGGGACTAGCGGGCAAGAGACCCAGTACTTC. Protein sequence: CASSDGTSGQETQYF.

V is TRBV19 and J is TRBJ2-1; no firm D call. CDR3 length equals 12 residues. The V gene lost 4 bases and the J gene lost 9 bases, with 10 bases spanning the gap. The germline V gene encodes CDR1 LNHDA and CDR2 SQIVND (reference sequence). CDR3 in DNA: TGTGCCAGTAGTACAATTCGAGCTGAGCAGTTCTTC. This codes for CASSTIRAEQFF.